This T cell receptor beta chain was documented in a study of OX40 agonist ivuxolimab in advanced cancers. Study-wide background: Having had anti-PD-1, anti-PD-L1 or anti-CTLA-4 therapy before was allowed, and around 44% had some. Partial responses, seen in three patients, involved one hepatocellular carcinoma and two cutaneous melanomas.

Remarks on this clone: At the DNA level, this CDR3 is encoded by other sequences in the same sample as well.

TCRdb's copy holds only in-frame clones and misses some; the assay was immunoSEQ multiplex PCR. The sample holds about 90,000 clones, 90% seen once. The CDR3 totals 16 residues. With 0 bases removed from V and 0 bases from J, the gap between germline ends came to 9 bases. CDR1 SGHTA and CDR2 FQGNSA come from the germline V gene. People who had autoimmune disease history or systemic immunosuppression were excluded. The receptor was isolated from an adult with an advanced solid tumor such as melanoma, head and neck, liver or kidney cancer. The chain carries TRBV7-2 and TRBJ2-1; D perhaps matches TRBD1 (6 bases). The sample was CD4+ or CD8+ T cells sorted from blood, taken in a trial of the OX40 agonist ivuxolimab. This CDR3 is CASSLAGASSYNEQFF. CDR3 nucleotide sequence: TGTGCCAGCAGCTTAGCGGGGGCGAGCTCCTACAATGAGCAGTTCTTC.